This note documents a single TCR beta chain sequence. This specimen comes from a study of blood T cell repertoires in COVID-19. Sequenced by immunoSEQ multiplex PCR; TCRdb stores in-frame clones only, minus some. The data hold 60,000 or so clones, with 78% observed a single time. Sequences were obtained from peripheral blood. This TCR derives from a human donor in a cohort sampled during active COVID-19.

The CDR3: CASSPPQGLDEKLFF. DNA for the CDR3: TGCGCCAGCAGCCCCCCCCAGGGTCTAGATGAAAAACTGTTTTTT. This chain connects TRBV5-1 to TRBJ1-4; possibly TRBD1 for D (5 bases). The CDR3 is 15 amino acids. Trimming took 4 bases from V and 6 from J, leaving 16 bases between them. CDR1 and CDR2 from the germline V gene are SGHRS and YFSETQ.